Following are 10 T cell receptor beta chains from one sample sequenced in a study of blood T cell repertoires in COVID-19. Repertoires were generated with immunoSEQ multiplex PCR, while TCRdb's copy carries only in-frame clones and drops some. The table includes about 280,000 clones, nearly 90% detected once. The specimen was PBMCs or T cells enriched from blood (not recorded which). The receptor source for this set is a woman younger than 35 with acute COVID-19.

This chain uses TRBV12-5 with TRBJ2-3; perhaps TRBD1 as D (6 bases). Germline V gene data show CDR1 as LGHNT and CDR2 as FRNRAP. CDR3 length: 13 amino acids. Trimming took 6 bases from V and 2 from J, leaving 9 bases between them. This CDR3 is CASGRDNTDTQYF. The CDR3 DNA reads as TGTGCTAGTGGCCGGGACAACACAGATACGCAGTATTTT.

The rearrangement joins TRBV11-2 to TRBJ1-5, with 8 bases lining up with TRBD1. Unmatched junction bases numbered 6, after V lost 5 bases and J lost 3 bases. This CDR3 has 15 residues. Germline CDR1 reads SGHAT; CDR2 reads FQNNGV. CDR3 loop: CASSLAGQVNQPQHF. In DNA form, the CDR3 reads TGTGCCAGCAGCCTAGCGGGACAGGTCAATCAGCCCCAGCATTTT.

The chain joins TRBV28 to TRBJ1-2, with 9 positions matching TRBD1. V gave up 6 bases and J gave up 5 bases; unmatched junction bases: 4. The CDR3 sequence is 13 residues long. Germline V gene sequence: CDR1 MDHEN, CDR2 SYDVKM. The CDR3 is CASRKGTGYGYTF. CDR3 DNA: TGTGCCAGCAGGAAGGGGACAGGGTATGGCTACACCTTC.

This clone appeared a single time. The chain joins TRBV2 to TRBJ1-5; D not resolved. The CDR3 runs to 14 residues. Germline CDR1 and CDR2: SNHLY and FYNNEI. Trimming removed 6 bases at V and 2 bases at J, with 11 bases between. Here the CDR3 reads CASSDARGNQPQHF. CDR3 nucleotides: TGTGCCAGCAGCGATGCCCGAGGCAATCAGCCCCAGCATTTT.

The rearrangement joins TRBV5-1 to TRBJ1-1, with no clear D. V lost 2 bases, J lost 0 bases, and 14 bases lay in between. This CDR3 has 16 residues. Germline lookup yields CDR1 SGHRS and CDR2 YFSETQ. The CDR3 here is CASSLLLNSVNTEAFF. CDR3 DNA: TGCGCCAGCAGCTTATTGCTTAATTCGGTGAACACTGAAGCTTTCTTT.

The chain has TRBV27 and TRBJ2-7, with 16 bases that match TRBD2. The CDR3 covers 18 residues. Germline V lookup: CDR1 MNHEY, CDR2 SMNVEV (reference sequence). Trimming took 3 bases from V and 2 from J; bases not matched to a gene: 7. The CDR3 nucleotides read TGTGCCAGCAGTTTCACGGGACTAGCGGGAGGGAATACCTACGAGCAGTACTTC. Protein sequence: CASSFTGLAGGNTYEQYF.

This clone was seen once. CDR3 in amino acids: CASSQDRGPAKNIQYF. The CDR3 DNA follows: TGCGCCAGCAGCCAAGACAGGGGGCCAGCCAAAAACATTCAGTACTTC. V usage is TRBV4-3 and J usage is TRBJ2-4; 8 bases are shared with TRBD1. Germline lookup yields CDR1 LGHNA and CDR2 YSLEER. The V segment lost 0 bases and the J segment 0 bases; nucleotides outside the gene matches: 1. This CDR3 has 16 residues.

V and J are TRBV7-2 and TRBJ1-2, with a possible D match to TRBD1 (6 bases). Germline V CDR1 and CDR2: SGHTA, FQGNSA. The CDR3 covers 12 residues. Trimming shortened V by 1 base and J by 10 bases, and 10 bases separated the two germline ends. The DNA of the CDR3 is TGTGCCAGCAGCTTAGACAGGGCAGACTACACCTTC. Translating gives CASSLDRADYTF.

This chain joins TRBV5-1 and TRBJ1-2; D not certain. V lost 0 bases and J 7 bases, leaving 13 bases between the germline ends. This CDR3 region has 14 residues. Germline values: CDR1 SGHRS, CDR2 YFSETQ. In DNA form, the CDR3 reads TGCGCCAGCAGCTTGGCCGGGTCTTTATCTGGCTACACCTTC. Its translation is CASSLAGSLSGYTF.

This chain connects TRBV19 to TRBJ2-7, with D perhaps TRBD1 (6 bases). Trimming cost V 1 base and J 5 bases, with 12 bases left between them. Germline V gene data show CDR1 as LNHDA and CDR2 as SQIVND (reference sequence). The CDR3 sequence is 14 residues long. The CDR3 loop is CASSIARGPHEQYF. CDR3 DNA sequence: TGTGCCAGTAGTATAGCCAGGGGCCCCCACGAGCAGTACTTC.